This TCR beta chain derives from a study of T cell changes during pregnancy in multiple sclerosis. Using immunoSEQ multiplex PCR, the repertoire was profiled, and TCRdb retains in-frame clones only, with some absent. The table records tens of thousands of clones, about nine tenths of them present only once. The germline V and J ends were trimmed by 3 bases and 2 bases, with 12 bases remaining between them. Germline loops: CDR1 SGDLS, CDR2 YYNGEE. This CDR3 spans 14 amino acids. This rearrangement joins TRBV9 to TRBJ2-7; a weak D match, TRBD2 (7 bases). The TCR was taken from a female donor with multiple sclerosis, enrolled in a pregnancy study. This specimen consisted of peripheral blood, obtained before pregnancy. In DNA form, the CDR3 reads TGTGCCAGCAGCGAGGGGGAGGGACCCTACGAGCAGTACTTC. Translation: CASSEGEGPYEQYF.